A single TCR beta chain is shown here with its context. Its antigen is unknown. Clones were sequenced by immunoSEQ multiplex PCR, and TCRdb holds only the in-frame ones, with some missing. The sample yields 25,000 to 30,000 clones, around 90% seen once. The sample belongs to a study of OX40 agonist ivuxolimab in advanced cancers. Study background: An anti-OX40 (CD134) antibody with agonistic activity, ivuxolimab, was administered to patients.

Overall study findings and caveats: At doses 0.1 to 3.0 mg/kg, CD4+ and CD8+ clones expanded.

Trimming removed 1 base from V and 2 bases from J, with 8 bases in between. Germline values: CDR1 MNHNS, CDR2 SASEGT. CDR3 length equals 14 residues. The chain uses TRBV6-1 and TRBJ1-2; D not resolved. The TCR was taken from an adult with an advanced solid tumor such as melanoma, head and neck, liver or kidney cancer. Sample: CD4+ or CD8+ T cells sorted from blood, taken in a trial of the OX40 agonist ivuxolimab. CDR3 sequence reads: CASSEGPENYGYTF. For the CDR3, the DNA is TGTGCCAGCAGTGAAGGTCCAGAGAACTATGGCTACACCTTC.